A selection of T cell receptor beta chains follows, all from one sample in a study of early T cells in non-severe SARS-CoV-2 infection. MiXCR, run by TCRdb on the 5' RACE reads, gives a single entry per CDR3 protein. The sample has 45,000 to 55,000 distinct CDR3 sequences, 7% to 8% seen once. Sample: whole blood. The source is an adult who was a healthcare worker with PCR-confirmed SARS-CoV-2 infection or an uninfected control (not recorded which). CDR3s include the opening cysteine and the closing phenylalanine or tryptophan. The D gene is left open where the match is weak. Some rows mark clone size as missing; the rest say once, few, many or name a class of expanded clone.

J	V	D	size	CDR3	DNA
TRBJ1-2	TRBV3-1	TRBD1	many	CASSPRTGTKYGYTF	TGTGCCAGCAGCCCACGGACAGGGACCAAGTATGGCTACACCTTC
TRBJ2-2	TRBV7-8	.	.	CASSPGTVNTGELFF	TGTGCCAGCAGCCCCGGGACGGTGAACACCGGGGAGCTGTTTTTT
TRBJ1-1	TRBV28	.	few	CASSLGAEAFF	TGTGCCAGCAGTTTAGGCGCTGAAGCTTTCTTT
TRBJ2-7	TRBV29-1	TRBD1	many	CSTRQGPNYEQYF	TGCAGCACGAGACAGGGGCCAAATTACGAGCAGTACTTC
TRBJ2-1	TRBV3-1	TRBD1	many	CASSPDRDPYNEQFF	TGTGCCAGCAGCCCGGACAGGGACCCCTACAATGAGCAGTTCTTC
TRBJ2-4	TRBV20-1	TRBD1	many	CSAAQTGSKNIQYF	TGCAGTGCTGCCCAGACAGGGTCCAAAAACATTCAGTACTTC
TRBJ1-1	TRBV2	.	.	CASSEASGNTEAFF	TGTGCCAGCAGTGAAGCGTCGGGGAACACTGAAGCTTTCTTT
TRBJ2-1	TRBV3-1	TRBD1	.	CASSQAGTGGNEQFF	TGTGCCAGCAGCCAAGCCGGGACAGGGGGCAATGAGCAGTTCTTC
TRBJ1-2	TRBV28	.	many	CASKKVKGYTF	TGTGCCAGCAAGAAAGTAAAAGGCTACACCTTC
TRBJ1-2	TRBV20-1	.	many	CSARNRAYYGYTF	TGCAGTGCTAGAAACAGGGCCTACTATGGCTACACCTTC
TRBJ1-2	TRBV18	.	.	CAPRGPGRALGYGYTF	TGTGCCCCCCGCGGTCCGGGGCGAGCTTTGGGCTATGGCTACACCTTC
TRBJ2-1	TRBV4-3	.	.	CASSQGVVRNEQFF	TGCGCCAGCAGCCAAGGGGTAGTTCGGAATGAGCAGTTCTTC
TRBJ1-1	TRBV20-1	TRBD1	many	CSATGGPEAFF	TGCAGTGCTACAGGGGGCCCTGAAGCTTTCTTT
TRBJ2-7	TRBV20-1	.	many	CSARARGVGYEQYF	TGCAGTGCTAGAGCTCGGGGTGTCGGCTACGAGCAGTACTTC
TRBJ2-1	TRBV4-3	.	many	CASSQDPPGSFGNEQFF	TGCGCCAGCAGCCAAGATCCCCCAGGTTCCTTCGGGAATGAGCAGTTCTTC
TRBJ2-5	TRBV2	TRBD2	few	CASREGLAGDQETQYF	TGTGCCAGCAGGGAAGGACTAGCGGGGGATCAGGAGACCCAGTACTTC
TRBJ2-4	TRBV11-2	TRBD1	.	CASSLTGVNIQYF	TGTGCCAGCAGCTTAACAGGGGTTAACATTCAGTACTTC
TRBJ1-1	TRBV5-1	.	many	CASSYQENTEVFF	TGCGCCAGCAGCTACCAGGAGAACACTGAAGTTTTCTTT
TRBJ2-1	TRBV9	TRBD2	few	CASSVVASGGPQEQFF	TGTGCCAGCAGCGTAGTCGCTAGCGGGGGGCCACAGGAGCAGTTCTTC
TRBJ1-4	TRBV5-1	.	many	CASSFQGPTNEKLFF	TGCGCCAGCAGCTTCCAGGGGCCAACTAATGAAAAACTGTTTTTT
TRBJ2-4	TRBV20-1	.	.	CSASTSIAKNIQYF	TGCAGTGCTAGCACCTCCATAGCCAAAAACATTCAGTACTTC
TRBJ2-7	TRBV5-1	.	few	CASTLTDSAYEQYF	TGCGCCAGCACCTTGACGGACTCTGCCTACGAGCAGTACTTC
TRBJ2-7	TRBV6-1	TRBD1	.	CASSGRQGYEQYF	TGTGCCAGCAGTGGGCGACAGGGGTACGAGCAGTACTTC
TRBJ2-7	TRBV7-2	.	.	CASSLGGNNYEQYF	TGTGCCAGCAGCTTAGGCGGGAATAACTACGAGCAGTACTTC
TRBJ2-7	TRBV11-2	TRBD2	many	CASSLDPGTSVEQYF	TGTGCCAGCAGCTTAGATCCCGGGACTAGCGTCGAGCAGTACTTC
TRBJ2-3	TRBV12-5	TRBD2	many	CASGLTNLAGGPPDTQYF	TGTGCTAGTGGTTTGACCAACCTAGCGGGGGGGCCCCCAGATACGCAGTATTTT
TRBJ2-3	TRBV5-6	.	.	CASSLIEVRTDTQYF	TGTGCCAGCAGCCTGATCGAGGTTCGCACAGATACGCAGTATTTT
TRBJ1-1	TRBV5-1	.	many	CASSPTANTEAFF	TGCGCCAGCAGCCCGACAGCGAACACTGAAGCTTTCTTT
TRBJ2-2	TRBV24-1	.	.	CATSDLGTDNTGELFF	TGTGCCACCAGTGATTTAGGGACTGACAACACCGGGGAGCTGTTTTTT
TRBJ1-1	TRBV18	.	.	CVSSPAVEAFF	TGTGTCAGCTCACCAGCAGTTGAAGCTTTCTTT
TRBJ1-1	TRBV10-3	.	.	CAIKPLGSEAFF	TGTGCCATCAAGCCTTTGGGATCTGAAGCTTTCTTT
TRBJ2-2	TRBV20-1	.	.	CSARGTGTGELFF	TGCAGTGCTAGGGGGACGGGAACCGGGGAGCTGTTTTTT
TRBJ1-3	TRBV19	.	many	CASSPQSRRSGNTIYF	TGTGCCAGTAGTCCGCAATCCAGGAGGTCCGGAAACACCATATATTTT
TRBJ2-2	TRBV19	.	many	CATSWGDTGELFF	TGTGCCACATCATGGGGGGATACCGGGGAGCTGTTTTTT
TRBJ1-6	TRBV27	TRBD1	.	CASSSGQGISPLHF	TGTGCCAGCAGTTCGGGACAGGGGATCTCACCCCTCCACTTT
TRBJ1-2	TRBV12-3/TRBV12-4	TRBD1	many	CASRSGTGNYGYTF	TGTGCCAGCAGGTCCGGGACAGGGAACTATGGCTACACCTTC
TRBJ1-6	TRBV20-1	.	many	CSASPQRGQYNSPLHF	TGCAGTGCTAGTCCGCAGCGAGGACAGTATAATTCACCCCTCCACTTT
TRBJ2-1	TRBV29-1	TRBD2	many	CSVEGSVRGSSYNEQFF	TGCAGCGTTGAGGGGTCTGTGCGGGGGAGCTCCTACAATGAGCAGTTCTTC
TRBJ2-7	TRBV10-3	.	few	CAVSGGSYEQHF	TGTGCCGTCTCTGGGGGGAGTTACGAGCAGCACTTC
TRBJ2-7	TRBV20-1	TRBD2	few	CSARDPRTSGYEQYF	TGCAGTGCTAGAGATCCTCGGACTAGCGGGTACGAGCAGTACTTC
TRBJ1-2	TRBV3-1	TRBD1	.	CASSRDRGYYGYTF	TGTGCCAGCAGCCGGGACAGGGGTTACTATGGCTACACCTTC
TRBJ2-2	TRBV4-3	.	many	CASSHGAWDTGELFF	TGCGCCAGCAGCCATGGGGCGTGGGACACCGGGGAGCTGTTTTTT
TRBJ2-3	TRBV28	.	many	CASRASTDTQYF	TGTGCCAGCAGAGCTAGCACAGATACGCAGTATTTT
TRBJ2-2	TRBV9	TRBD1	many	CASSTRQGDTGELFF	TGTGCCAGCAGCACGAGACAGGGAGACACCGGGGAGCTGTTTTTT
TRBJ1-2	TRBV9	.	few	CASSFSPNYGYTF	TGTGCCAGCAGCTTTAGTCCAAACTATGGCTACACCTTC
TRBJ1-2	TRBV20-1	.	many	CSARDWGGTIYGYTF	TGCAGTGCTAGAGATTGGGGCGGAACAATTTATGGCTACACCTTC
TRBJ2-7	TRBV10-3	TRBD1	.	CATSGTGGIYEQYF	TGTGCCACCTCCGGGACAGGGGGTATCTACGAGCAGTACTTC
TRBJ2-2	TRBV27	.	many	CASAPRDMNTGELFF	TGTGCCAGCGCCCCCCGGGATATGAACACCGGGGAGCTGTTTTTT
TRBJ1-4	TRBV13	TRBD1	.	CVSSRGQGANEKLFF	TGTGTCAGCAGCCGAGGACAGGGGGCTAATGAAAAACTGTTTTTT
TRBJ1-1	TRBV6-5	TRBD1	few	CASSYDRGNTEAFF	TGTGCCAGCAGTTACGACAGGGGGAACACTGAAGCTTTCTTT
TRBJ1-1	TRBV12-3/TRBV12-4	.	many	CASRPNGGTEAFF	TGTGCCAGCAGGCCCAACGGGGGGACTGAAGCTTTCTTT
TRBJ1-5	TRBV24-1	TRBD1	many	CATSEGTGGNQPQHF	TGTGCCACCAGTGAAGGGACAGGGGGCAATCAGCCCCAGCATTTT
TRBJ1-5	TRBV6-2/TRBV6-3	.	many	CASRDGYSNQPQHF	TGTGCCAGCAGGGACGGTTATAGCAATCAGCCCCAGCATTTT
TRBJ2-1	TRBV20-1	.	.	CSAHSSYNEQFF	TGCAGTGCCCATAGCTCCTACAATGAGCAGTTCTTC
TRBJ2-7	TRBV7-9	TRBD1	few	CASRDRGYEQYF	TGTGCCAGCAGGGACAGGGGCTACGAGCAGTACTTC
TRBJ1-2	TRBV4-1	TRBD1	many	CASSQGTGTSGYTF	TGCGCCAGCAGCCAAGGGACAGGGACATCTGGCTACACCTTC
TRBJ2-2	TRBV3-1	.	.	CASSQAKNTGELFF	TGTGCCAGCAGCCAGGCGAAGAATACCGGGGAGCTGTTTTTT